This entry lists 7 T cell receptor beta chains sequenced from one sample in a study of T cell responses to AZD1222 COVID-19 vaccine. Generated by immunoSEQ multiplex PCR, the TCRdb table keeps only in-frame clones and is missing some. The sample has fewer than 40,000 clones; 88% are singletons. Source: peripheral blood, taken 28 days after the second dose of the MenACWY control vaccine. These receptors all come from an adult who received the MenACWY meningococcal vaccine as a control.

This chain joins TRBV5-4 and TRBJ2-1; 7 nucleotides align to TRBD2. The CDR3 consists of 16 residues. Losses at the gene ends were 1 base for V and 6 bases for J; bases not matched to a gene: 10. Germline-derived CDR1 and CDR2 are SGHNT and YYREEE (reference sequence). The DNA for the CDR3 is TGTGCCAGCAGCTTGCCAGGACTAGGGGCCTCCAATGAGCAGTTCTTC. This translates into CASSLPGLGASNEQFF. Full variable domain (missing parts from reference TRBV5-4 and TRBJ2-1): ETGVTQSPTHLIKTRGQQVTLRCSSQSGHNTVSWYQQALGQGPQFIFQYYREEENGRGNFPPRFSGLQFPNYSSELNVNALELDDSALYLCASSLPGLGASNEQFFGPGTRLTVL.

J is TRBJ1-5 and V is TRBV21-1; TRBD1, as called in the table, went unchecked against the DNA. TRBV21-1 is labeled a pseudogene. CDR3 length: 14 amino acids. The CDR3 DNA is TGTGCCAGCAACGGGACAGGGAGCAATCAGCCCCAGCATTTT. It yields the protein CASNGTGSNQPQHF.

This chain joins TRBV4-2 and TRBJ1-4; D is ambiguous. The CDR3 length is 16 residues. Germline V CDR1 and CDR2: LGHNA, YNFKEQ. The V and J ends lost 0 bases and 0 bases respectively, with 8 bases between them. This CDR3 is CASSQDPPSTNEKLFF. CDR3 in DNA: TGTGCCAGCAGCCAAGATCCGCCCTCAACTAATGAAAAACTGTTTTTT.

V usage is TRBV28 and J usage is TRBJ1-2, with D perhaps TRBD1 (5 bases). Germline values: CDR1 MDHEN, CDR2 SYDVKM. The CDR3 loop spans 15 amino acids. Trimming removed 7 bases from V and 5 bases from J, with 20 bases in between. The CDR3: CASKGLYRQIYGYTF. The CDR3 nucleotides read TGTGCCAGCAAGGGGCTGTATAGGCAGATATATGGCTACACCTTC.

This chain joins TRBV21-1 and TRBJ2-2; no DNA check was done on the table's D call, TRBD1. TRBV21-1 is a recognized pseudogene. The CDR3 has 17 residues. The CDR3 DNA is TGTGCCAGCAGCATTAGGGGGCGGGAAAACGGCCCCGGGGAGCTGTTTTTT. Its translation: CASSIRGRENGPGELFF.

This clone was seen once. The rearrangement links TRBV6-6 to TRBJ2-7, with TRBD2 matching 11 bases. The germline V gene encodes CDR1 MNHNY and CDR2 SVGAGI (reference sequence). The trim removed 2 bases at V and 3 bases at J, leaving 6 bases unmatched. There are 16 residues in the CDR3. In nucleotides, the CDR3 is TGTGCCAGCAGTTACCATAGACTAGCGGGATTCTACGAGCAGTACTTC. This encodes CASSYHRLAGFYEQYF.

The CDR3 region has the DNA TGTGCCAGCAGTTATATGGGTTTCGATCAGCCCCAGCATTTT. Protein product: CASSYMGFDQPQHF. V and J are TRBV6-5 and TRBJ1-5; D is uncertain. This CDR3 has 14 amino acids. The germline gives CDR1 MNHEY, CDR2 SVGAGI. The V gene lost 3 bases and the J gene lost 5 bases, with 11 bases spanning the gap.